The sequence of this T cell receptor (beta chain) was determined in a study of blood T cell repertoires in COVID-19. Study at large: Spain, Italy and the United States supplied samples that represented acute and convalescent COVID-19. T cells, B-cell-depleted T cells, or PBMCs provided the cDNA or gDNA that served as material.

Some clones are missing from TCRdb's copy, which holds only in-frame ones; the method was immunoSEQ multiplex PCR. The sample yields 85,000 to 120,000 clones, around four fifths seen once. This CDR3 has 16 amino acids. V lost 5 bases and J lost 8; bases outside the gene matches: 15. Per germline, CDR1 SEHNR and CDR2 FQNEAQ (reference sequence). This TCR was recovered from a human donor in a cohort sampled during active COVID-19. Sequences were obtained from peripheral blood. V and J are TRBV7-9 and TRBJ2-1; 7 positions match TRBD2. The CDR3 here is CASSRQTSWGRDEQFF. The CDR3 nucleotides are TGTGCCAGCAGCCGCCAGACTAGCTGGGGTCGGGATGAGCAGTTCTTC.